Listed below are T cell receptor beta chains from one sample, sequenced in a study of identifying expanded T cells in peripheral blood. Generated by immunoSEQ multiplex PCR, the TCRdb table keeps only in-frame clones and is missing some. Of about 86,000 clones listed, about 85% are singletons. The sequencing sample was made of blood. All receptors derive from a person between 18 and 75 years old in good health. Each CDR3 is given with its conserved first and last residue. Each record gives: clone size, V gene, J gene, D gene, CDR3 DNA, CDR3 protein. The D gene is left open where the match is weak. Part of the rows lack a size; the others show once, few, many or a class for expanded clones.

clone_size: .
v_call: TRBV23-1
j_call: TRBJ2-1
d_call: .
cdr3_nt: TGCGCCAGCAGTCACTCCGGGACATGGAGTGAGCAGTTCTTC
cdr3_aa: CASSHSGTWSEQFF

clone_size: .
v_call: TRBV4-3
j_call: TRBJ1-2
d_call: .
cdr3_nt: TGCGCCAGCAGCCCCCAAACAGGGTCTCTCTATGGCTACACCTTC
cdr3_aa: CASSPQTGSLYGYTF

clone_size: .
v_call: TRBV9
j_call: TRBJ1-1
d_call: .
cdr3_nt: TGTGCCAGCAGCGGCGACAGCTACACTGAAGCTTTCTTT
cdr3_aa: CASSGDSYTEAFF

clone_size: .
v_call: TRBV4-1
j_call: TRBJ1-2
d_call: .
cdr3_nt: TGCGCCAGCAGCCCCACCGCGAACTCATACTATGGCTACACCTTC
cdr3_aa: CASSPTANSYYGYTF

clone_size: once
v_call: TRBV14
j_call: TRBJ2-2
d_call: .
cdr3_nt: TGTGCCAGCAGCCGAGGGGGGAACACCGGGGAGCTGTTTTTT
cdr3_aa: CASSRGGNTGELFF

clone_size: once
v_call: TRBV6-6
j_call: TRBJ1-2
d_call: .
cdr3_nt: TGTGCCAGCAGTTATGGTTTGACCAGCGACTATGGCTACACCTTC
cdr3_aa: CASSYGLTSDYGYTF

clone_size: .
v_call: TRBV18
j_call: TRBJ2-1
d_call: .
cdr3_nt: TGTGCCAGCTCACCCCTCGACAGGAACAATGAGCAGTTCTTC
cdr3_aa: CASSPLDRNNEQFF

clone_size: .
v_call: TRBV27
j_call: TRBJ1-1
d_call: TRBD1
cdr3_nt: TGTGCCAGCAGTTTGGACAGGACTGAAGCTTTCTTT
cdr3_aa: CASSLDRTEAFF

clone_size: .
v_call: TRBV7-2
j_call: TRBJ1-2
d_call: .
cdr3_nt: TGTGCCAGCAGCTTGAATTATGGCTACACCTTC
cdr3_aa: CASSLNYGYTF

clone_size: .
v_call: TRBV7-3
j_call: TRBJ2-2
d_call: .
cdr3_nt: TGTGCCAGCAGCTCCGTGGGGGGGGAGCTGTTTTTT
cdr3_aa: CASSSVGGELFF

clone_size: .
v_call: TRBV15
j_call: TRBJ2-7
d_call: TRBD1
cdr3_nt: TGTGCCACCAGCACCCGGACAGGGGCGGCCGAGCAGTACTTC
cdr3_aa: CATSTRTGAAEQYF

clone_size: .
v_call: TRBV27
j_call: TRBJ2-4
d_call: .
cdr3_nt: TGTGCCAGCGGGGGAACAAAAAACATTCAGTACTTC
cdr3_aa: CASGGTKNIQYF

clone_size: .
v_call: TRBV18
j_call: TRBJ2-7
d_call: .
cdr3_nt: TGTGCCAGCTCACGGGACGGCTACGAGCAGTACTTC
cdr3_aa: CASSRDGYEQYF

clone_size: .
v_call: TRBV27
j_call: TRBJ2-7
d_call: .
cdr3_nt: TGTGCCAGCAGTTCCCCCCATATACTCTACGAGCAGTACTTC
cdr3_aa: CASSSPHILYEQYF

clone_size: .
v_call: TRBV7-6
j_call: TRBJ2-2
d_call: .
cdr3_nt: TGTGCCAGCAGCCCCATTGTGGGTGGGGAGCTGTTTTTT
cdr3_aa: CASSPIVGGELFF

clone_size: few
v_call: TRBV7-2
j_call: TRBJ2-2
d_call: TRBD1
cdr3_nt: TGTGCCAGCAGCGACAGGGTCACCGGGGAGCTGTTTTTT
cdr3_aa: CASSDRVTGELFF

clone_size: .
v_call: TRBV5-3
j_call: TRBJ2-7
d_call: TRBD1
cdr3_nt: TGTGCCAGAAGCGACCGGGACAGGGGGAGCCGTGAGCACTCCTACGAGCAGTACTTC
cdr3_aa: CARSDRDRGSREHSYEQYF

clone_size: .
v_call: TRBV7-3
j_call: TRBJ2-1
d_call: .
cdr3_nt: TGTGCCAGCAGCCCACGGACAGGGAGGGACAATGAGCAGTTCTTC
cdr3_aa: CASSPRTGRDNEQFF

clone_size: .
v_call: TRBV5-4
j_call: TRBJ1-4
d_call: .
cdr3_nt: TGTGCCAGCAGCTTGGCCGGGGACAATGAAAAACTGTTTTTT
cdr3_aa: CASSLAGDNEKLFF

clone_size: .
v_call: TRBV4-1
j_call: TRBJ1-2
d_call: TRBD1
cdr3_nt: TGCGCCAGCAGCCAATACTCCAGGGGGCACGATGGCTACACCTTC
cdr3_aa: CASSQYSRGHDGYTF

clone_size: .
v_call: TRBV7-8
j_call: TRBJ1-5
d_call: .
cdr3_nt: TGTGCCAGCAGCCCCCTTGAGGCTGGCAATCAGCCCCAGCATTTT
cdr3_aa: CASSPLEAGNQPQHF

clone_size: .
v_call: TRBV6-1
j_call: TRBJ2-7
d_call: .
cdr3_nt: TGTGCCAGCAGTGAAGCGCGCTCGGGGTATTCGACATACGAGCAGTACTTC
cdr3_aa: CASSEARSGYSTYEQYF

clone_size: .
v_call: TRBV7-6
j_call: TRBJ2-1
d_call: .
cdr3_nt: TGTGCCAGCAGCCCCTGGGGGGGGACAGGTCGCTACAATGAGCAGTTCTTC
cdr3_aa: CASSPWGGTGRYNEQFF

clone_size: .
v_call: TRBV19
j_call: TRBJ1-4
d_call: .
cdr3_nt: TGTGCCAGTAGTAAATACAGGGATCTTAATGAAAAACTGTTTTTT
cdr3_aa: CASSKYRDLNEKLFF

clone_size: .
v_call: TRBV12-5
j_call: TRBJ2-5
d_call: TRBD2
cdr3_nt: TGTGCTAGTGGTAACTACGGACTAGCGGGGGAAGAGACCCAGTACTTC
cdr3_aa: CASGNYGLAGEETQYF

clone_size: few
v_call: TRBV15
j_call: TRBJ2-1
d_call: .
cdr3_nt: TGTGCCACCAGCAGAGCGAACGGTCCCTACAATGAGCAGTTCTTC
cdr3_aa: CATSRANGPYNEQFF

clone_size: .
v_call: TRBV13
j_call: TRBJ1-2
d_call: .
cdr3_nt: TGTGCCAGCAGCTTAGGTAGGAAACCACTAAATGGCTACACCTTC
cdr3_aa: CASSLGRKPLNGYTF